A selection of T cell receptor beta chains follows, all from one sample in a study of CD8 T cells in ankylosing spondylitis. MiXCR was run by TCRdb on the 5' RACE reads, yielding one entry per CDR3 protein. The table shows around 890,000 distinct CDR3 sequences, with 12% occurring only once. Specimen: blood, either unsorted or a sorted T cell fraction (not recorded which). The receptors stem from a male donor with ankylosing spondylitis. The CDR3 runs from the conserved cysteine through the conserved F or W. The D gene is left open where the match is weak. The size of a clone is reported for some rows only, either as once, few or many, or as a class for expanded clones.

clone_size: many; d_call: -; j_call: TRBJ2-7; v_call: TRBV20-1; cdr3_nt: TGCAGTGCTAGAGTGGCCGACTTCTACGAGCAGTACTTC; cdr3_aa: CSARVADFYEQYF
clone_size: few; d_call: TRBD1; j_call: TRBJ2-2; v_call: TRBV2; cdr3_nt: TGTGCCAGCAGTGAGGACAGGGCGTCCACCGGGGAGCTGTTTTTT; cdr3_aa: CASSEDRASTGELFF
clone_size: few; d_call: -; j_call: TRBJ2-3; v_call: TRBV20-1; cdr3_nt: TGCAGTGCTCGCGGGGAACTGGGGGATACGCAGTATTTT; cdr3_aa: CSARGELGDTQYF
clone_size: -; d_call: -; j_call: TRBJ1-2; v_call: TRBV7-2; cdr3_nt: TGTGCCAGCAGCGAAATGGGGGCCGGCTACACCTTC; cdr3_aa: CASSEMGAGYTF
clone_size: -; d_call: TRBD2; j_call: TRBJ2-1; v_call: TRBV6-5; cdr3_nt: TGTGCCAGCAGTTACTTAGCGGGGGGCCTTTCCTACAATGAGCAGTTCTTC; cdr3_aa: CASSYLAGGLSYNEQFF
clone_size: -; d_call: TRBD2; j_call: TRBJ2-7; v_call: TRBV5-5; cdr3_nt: TGTGCCAGCAGCCCACCGGGGGGGACTAGCGGGGTTGAGCAGTACTTC; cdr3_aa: CASSPPGGTSGVEQYF
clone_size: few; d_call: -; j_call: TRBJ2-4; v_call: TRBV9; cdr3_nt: TGTGCCAGCAGCGTAAGCGGTGAGAGAAACATTCAGTACTTC; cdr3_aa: CASSVSGERNIQYF
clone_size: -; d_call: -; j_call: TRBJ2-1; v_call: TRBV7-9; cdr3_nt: TGTGCCAGCAGCTTAACCCGAGGACAGTTCAATGAGCAGTTCTTC; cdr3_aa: CASSLTRGQFNEQFF
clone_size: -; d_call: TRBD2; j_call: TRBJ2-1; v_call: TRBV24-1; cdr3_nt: TGTGCCACCAGTTTAGGTGGGAGGGTGAGGAATGAGCAGTTCTTC; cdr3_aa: CATSLGGRVRNEQFF
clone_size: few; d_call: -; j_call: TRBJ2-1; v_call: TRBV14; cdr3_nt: TGTGCCAGCAGCCACCTAGACCTTTACAATGAGCAGTTCTTC; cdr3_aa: CASSHLDLYNEQFF
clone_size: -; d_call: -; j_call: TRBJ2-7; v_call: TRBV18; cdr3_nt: TGTGCCAGCTCACCTCTCCCCCTGGTATTCTACGAGCAGTACTTC; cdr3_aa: CASSPLPLVFYEQYF
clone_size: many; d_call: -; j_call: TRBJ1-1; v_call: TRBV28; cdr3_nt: TGTGCCAGCATTATCAACACTGAAGCTTTCTTT; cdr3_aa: CASIINTEAFF
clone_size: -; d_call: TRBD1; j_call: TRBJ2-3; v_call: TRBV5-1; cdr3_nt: TGCGCCAGCAGCGCCTGGACAGGCCAGGGTGGGGATACGCAGTATTTT; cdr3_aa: CASSAWTGQGGDTQYF
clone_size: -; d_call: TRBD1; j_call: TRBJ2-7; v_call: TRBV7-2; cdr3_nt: TGTGCCAGCAAGGGGGCGAACTCCTACGAGCAGTACTTC; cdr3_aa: CASKGANSYEQYF
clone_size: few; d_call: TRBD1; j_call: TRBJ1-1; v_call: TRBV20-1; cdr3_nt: TGCAGTGGTCAACAGGGGGCCGACACTGAAGCTTTCTTT; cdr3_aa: CSGQQGADTEAFF
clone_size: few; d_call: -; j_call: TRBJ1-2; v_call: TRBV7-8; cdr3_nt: TGTGTCACCAGTGTAGTTAACTATGGCTACACCTTC; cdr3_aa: CVTSVVNYGYTF
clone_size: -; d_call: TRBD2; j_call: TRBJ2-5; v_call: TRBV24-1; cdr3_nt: TGTGCCACCAGTGATCAGCGGGAGATCATCGAGACCCAGTACTTC; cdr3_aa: CATSDQREIIETQYF
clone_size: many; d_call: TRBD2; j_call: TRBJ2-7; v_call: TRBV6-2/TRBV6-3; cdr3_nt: TGTGCCAGCAGTCACAGACTAGCGGGAGGTCGTAACGAGCAGTACTTC; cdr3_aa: CASSHRLAGGRNEQYF
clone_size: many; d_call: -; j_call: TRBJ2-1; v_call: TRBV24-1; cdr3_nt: TGTGCCACCAGTGATCCTGAGGGGGAGCAGTTCTTC; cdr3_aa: CATSDPEGEQFF
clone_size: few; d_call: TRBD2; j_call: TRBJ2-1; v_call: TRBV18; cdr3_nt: TGTGCCAGCTCACCAACTAGCGGGGCCCACGGTGAGCAGTTCTTC; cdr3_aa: CASSPTSGAHGEQFF
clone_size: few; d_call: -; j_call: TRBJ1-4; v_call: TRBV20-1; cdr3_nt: TGCAGTGCCCCGCTGGCGGGGACTAATGAAAAACTGTTTTTT; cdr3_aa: CSAPLAGTNEKLFF
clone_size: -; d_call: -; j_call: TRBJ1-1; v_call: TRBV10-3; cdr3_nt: TGTGCCATCAGTGACGGACACCTGATGAACACTGAAGCTTTCTTT; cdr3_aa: CAISDGHLMNTEAFF
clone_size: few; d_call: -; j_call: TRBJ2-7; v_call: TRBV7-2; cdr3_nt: TGTGCCAGCAGCTTAATTGGCAGAAACGAGCAGTACTTC; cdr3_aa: CASSLIGRNEQYF
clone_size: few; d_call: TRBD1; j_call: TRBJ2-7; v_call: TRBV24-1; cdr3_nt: TGTGCCACCAGTGACGAACCGGGACAGGGAACCAAGGGGCAGTACTTC; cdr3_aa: CATSDEPGQGTKGQYF
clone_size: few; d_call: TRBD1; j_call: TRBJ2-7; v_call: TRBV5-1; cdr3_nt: TGCGCCAGCAGCTTGGCCGACAGGGGTCCCGAGCAGTACTTC; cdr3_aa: CASSLADRGPEQYF
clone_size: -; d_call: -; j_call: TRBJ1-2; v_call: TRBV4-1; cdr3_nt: TGCGCCAGCAGCCCTACTCGGGAACTTAACTATGGCTACACCTTC; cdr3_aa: CASSPTRELNYGYTF
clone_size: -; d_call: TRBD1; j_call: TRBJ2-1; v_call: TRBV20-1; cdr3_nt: TGCAGTGCTAGCCGGGACAGGGTCCGAAATGAGCAGTTCTTC; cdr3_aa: CSASRDRVRNEQFF
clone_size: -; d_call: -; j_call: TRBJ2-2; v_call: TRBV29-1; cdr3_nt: TGCAGCATTTCGGTCACCGGGGAGCTGTTTTTT; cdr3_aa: CSISVTGELFF
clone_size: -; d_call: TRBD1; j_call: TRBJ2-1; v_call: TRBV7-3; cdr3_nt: TGTGCCAGCAGCTTAAGACAGGGGGCCTGGGAGCAGTTCTTC; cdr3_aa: CASSLRQGAWEQFF
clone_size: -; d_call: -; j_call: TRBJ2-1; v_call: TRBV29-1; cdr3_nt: TGCAGCGGGCCGGGACCCGGCGTGGATGAGCAGTTCTTC; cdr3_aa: CSGPGPGVDEQFF
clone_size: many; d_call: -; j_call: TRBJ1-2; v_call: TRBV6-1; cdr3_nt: TGTGCCAGCAGTCCCAGGGGTCCCTATGGCTACACCTTC; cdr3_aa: CASSPRGPYGYTF
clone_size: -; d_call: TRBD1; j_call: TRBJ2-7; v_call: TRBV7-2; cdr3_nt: TGTGCCAGCAGCTCCACGCGGACAGGGGGCGAGCAGTACTTC; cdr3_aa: CASSSTRTGGEQYF
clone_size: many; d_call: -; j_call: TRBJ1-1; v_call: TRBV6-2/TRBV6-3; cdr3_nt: TGTGCCAGCAGTTACCGGGGGACCACTGAAGCTTTCTTT; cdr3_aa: CASSYRGTTEAFF
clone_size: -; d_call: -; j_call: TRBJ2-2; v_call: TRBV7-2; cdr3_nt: TGTGCCAGCAGGAACGTGGGCACCGGGGAGCTGTTTTTT; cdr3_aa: CASRNVGTGELFF
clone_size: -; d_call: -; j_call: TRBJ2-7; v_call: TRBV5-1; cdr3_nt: TGCGCCAGCAGCCCGCCTCCTAGACAGGACGATACCTACGAGCAGTACTTC; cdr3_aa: CASSPPPRQDDTYEQYF
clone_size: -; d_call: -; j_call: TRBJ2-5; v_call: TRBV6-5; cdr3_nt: TGTGCCAGCAGTTACTCGCTAGTACGACAAGAGACCCAGTACTTC; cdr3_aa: CASSYSLVRQETQYF
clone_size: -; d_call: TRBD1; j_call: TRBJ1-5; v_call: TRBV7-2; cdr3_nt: TGTGCCAGCAGCTTAGAAGGGACAGGGAGGGGTCAGCCCCAGCATTTT; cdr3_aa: CASSLEGTGRGQPQHF
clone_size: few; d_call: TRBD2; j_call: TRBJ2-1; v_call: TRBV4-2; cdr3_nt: TGTGCCAGCAGACCCGGGACTAGCGGGAGCCACAGCTCCTACAATGAGCAGTTCTTC; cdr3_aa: CASRPGTSGSHSSYNEQFF
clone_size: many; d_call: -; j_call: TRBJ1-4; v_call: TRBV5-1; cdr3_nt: TGTGCCAGCAGCTTAGGGGCGGCTAATGAAAAACTGTTTTTT; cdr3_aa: CASSLGAANEKLFF
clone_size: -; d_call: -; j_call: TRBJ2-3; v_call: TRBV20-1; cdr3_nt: TGCAGTGCCTTCCAGCAAAGCACAGATACGCAGTATTTT; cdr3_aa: CSAFQQSTDTQYF
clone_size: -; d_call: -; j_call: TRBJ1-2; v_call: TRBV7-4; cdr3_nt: TGTGCCAGCAGCTTAGCGCGAGGGGCTTACTATGGCTACACCTTC; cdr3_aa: CASSLARGAYYGYTF
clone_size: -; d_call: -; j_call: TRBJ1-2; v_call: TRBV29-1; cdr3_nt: TGCAGCGTTGAAGCAGAAATAGGCTATGGCTACACCTTC; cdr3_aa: CSVEAEIGYGYTF
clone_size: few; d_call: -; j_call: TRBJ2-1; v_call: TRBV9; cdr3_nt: TGTGCCAGCAGCCCGACCGGGAAACAATGGGAAGAGGAGTTCTTC; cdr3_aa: CASSPTGKQWEEEFF
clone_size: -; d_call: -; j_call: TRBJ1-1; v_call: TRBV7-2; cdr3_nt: TGTGCCAGCAGCTTAGTTGACGGGGACATGAACACTGAAGCTTTCTTT; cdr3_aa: CASSLVDGDMNTEAFF
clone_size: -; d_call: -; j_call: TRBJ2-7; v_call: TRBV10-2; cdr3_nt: TGCGCCAGCAGTGATGGCAGATCCTACTCCTACGAGCAGTACTTC; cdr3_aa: CASSDGRSYSYEQYF